The 24 T cell receptor beta chains given below trace back to one sample, sequenced in a study of T cell changes during pregnancy in multiple sclerosis (dated by TCRdb to between 2018 and 2020). To prepare the library, the immunoSEQ multiplex PCR assay was applied. The source is immuneACCESS, and TCRdb retained only in-frame sequences with V and J called. Part of the clones is not carried over; for the studies checked, unresolved V genes explain less than half of this, and the remainder is unexplained. The table for this sample lists 65,000 to 95,000 clones; approximately 90% of them were counted only once. In total, the top ten clones hold less than 2.5% of the sample. Sequencing was performed on peripheral blood, taken before pregnancy. The receptors were gathered from a female donor with multiple sclerosis, enrolled in a pregnancy study.

The V and J genes are TRBV7-9 and TRBJ1-3; 7 nucleotides align to TRBD1. V dropped 6 bases and J dropped 5; count of bases not matched to a gene: 10. In germline, CDR1 is SEHNR, CDR2 FQNEAQ (reference sequence). There are 15 residues in the CDR3. CDR3 bases: TGTGCCAGCAGAGGGATAGACAGGGTTCGAAACACCATATATTTT. Translating gives CASRGIDRVRNTIYF.

The chain employs TRBV7-9 and TRBJ1-4; 7 positions agree with TRBD1. Germline lookup yields CDR1 SEHNR and CDR2 FQNEAQ (reference sequence). V dropped 0 bases and J dropped 2; count of bases not matched to a gene: 3. The CDR3 totals 16 residues. DNA of the CDR3: TGTGCCAGCAGCTTAGCCGGGGACAGCACTAATGAAAAACTGTTTTTT. It translates to CASSLAGDSTNEKLFF.

The chain couples TRBV29-1 to TRBJ1-4; possibly TRBD1 for D (5 bases). The germline CDR1 and CDR2 sequences are SQVTM and ANQGSEA. The CDR3 loop spans 12 amino acids. V was trimmed by 5 bases and J by 6 bases, leaving 10 bases between them. The CDR3 DNA sequence: TGCAGCGTTCTCTGGGGCGATGAAAAACTGTTTTTT. It yields the protein CSVLWGDEKLFF.

The table lists this clone with a few counts. The chain employs TRBV29-1 and TRBJ1-1, with no clear D. V was shortened by 3 bases and J by 1 base, with 6 bases between the two germline ends. CDR3 length: 12 residues. The V gene's germline CDR1 is SQVTM and CDR2 ANQGSEA. The CDR3 DNA reads TGCAGCGTTGACGTCCGGAACACTGAAGCTTTCTTT. It specifies CSVDVRNTEAFF.

V usage is TRBV4-3 and J usage is TRBJ1-2, with a possible D match to TRBD1 (5 bases). V gave up 0 bases and J gave up 4 bases, with 9 bases separating them. Germline loops: CDR1 LGHNA, CDR2 YSLEER. CDR3 size: 14 residues. CDR3 coding DNA: TGCGCCAGCAGCCAAGATCGGGGGAGCTATGGCTACACCTTC. Encoded protein: CASSQDRGSYGYTF.

This chain connects TRBV5-6 to TRBJ2-7, with D possibly matching TRBD1 (6 bases). Germline CDR1 SGHDT, CDR2 YYEEEE. The CDR3 has 15 residues. Trimming cost V 5 bases and J 1 base, with 16 bases left between them. This CDR3 is CASRQGPLISYEQYF. DNA of the CDR3: TGTGCCAGCAGACAGGGACCCTTAATATCCTACGAGCAGTACTTC.

This chain links TRBV9 with TRBJ1-1; the match to TRBD1 covers 12 bases. The CDR3 runs to 19 residues. V was clipped by 3 bases and J by 3 bases; unmatched bases: 15. Germline CDR1 and CDR2: SGDLS and YYNGEE. The CDR3 loop reads CASSARRGQGAFGDTEAFF. For the CDR3, the DNA is TGTGCCAGCAGCGCAAGGCGGGGACAGGGGGCATTTGGAGACACTGAAGCTTTCTTT.

V usage is TRBV11-2 and J usage is TRBJ2-1; weak D call: TRBD2 (7 bases). With 5 bases removed from V and 7 bases from J, the gap between germline ends came to 12 bases. The CDR3 length is 13 residues. Germline V gene sequence: CDR1 SGHAT, CDR2 FQNNGV. In DNA form, the CDR3 reads TGTGCCAGCAGCGGGGGGGCGGGGAATGAGCAGTTCTTC. This codes for CASSGGAGNEQFF. The entire variable domain, with the rest obtained from reference TRBV11-2 and TRBJ2-1, is as follows: EAGVAQSPRYKIIEKRQSVAFWCNPISGHATLYWYQQILGQGPKLLIQFQNNGVVDDSQLPKDRFSAERLKGVDSTLKIQPAKLEDSAVYLCASSGGAGNEQFFGPGTRLTVL.

The chain uses TRBV10-3 and TRBJ2-5; tentative D call: TRBD2 (6 bases). CDR1 is ENHRY, CDR2 SYGVKD, per germline. V was pared by 10 bases and J by 1 base, with 13 bases between. This CDR3 comprises 13 residues. CDR3 region: CATGRELQETQYF. The DNA for the CDR3 is TGTGCCACCGGCCGGGAGCTCCAAGAGACCCAGTACTTC.

This sequence joins TRBV2 and TRBJ1-5; perhaps TRBD1 as D (5 bases). The CDR3 is 17 amino acids. Trimming cost V 0 bases and J 6 bases, with 18 bases left between them. The germline V gene encodes CDR1 SNHLY and CDR2 FYNNEI. For the CDR3, the DNA is TGTGCCAGCAGTGAAGCTTGGCAGGGAAGGTACGGTCAGCCCCAGCATTTT. It encodes CASSEAWQGRYGQPQHF.

The chain employs TRBV4-3 and TRBJ2-1; D perhaps matches TRBD1 (5 bases). V was clipped by 0 bases and J by 7 bases, with 19 bases between them. The CDR3 totals 17 residues. From germline, CDR1 is LGHNA and CDR2 YSLEER. The CDR3 DNA sequence: TGCGCCAGCAGCCAAGATACAGGCCTTATGGCCGGGAATGAGCAGTTCTTC. Translation gives CASSQDTGLMAGNEQFF.

This rearrangement joins TRBV6-5 to TRBJ1-2; D possibly corresponds to TRBD1 (5 bases). Germline V lookup: CDR1 MNHEY, CDR2 SVGAGI. The CDR3 has 13 amino acids. The ends were cut back, 6 bases at V and 4 bases at J, with 12 bases in the middle. The CDR3 region is CASRKRDSYGYTF. The CDR3, as DNA: TGTGCCAGCAGGAAGAGGGACTCCTATGGCTACACCTTC.

This clone was picked up one time. V gene TRBV30 combines with J gene TRBJ1-3; D possibly corresponds to TRBD1 (6 bases). Trimming stripped 2 bases from V and 0 bases from J, with 8 bases between. The CDR3 length is 14 residues. Germline V gives CDR1 GTSNPN, CDR2 SVGIG (reference sequence). The CDR3, as DNA: TGTGCCTGGAGTCAGGGGAACTCTGGAAACACCATATATTTT. Its translation: CAWSQGNSGNTIYF.

The rearrangement joins TRBV7-2 to TRBJ1-1; no reliable D call. The CDR3 length is 13 residues. Germline loops: CDR1 SGHTA, CDR2 FQGNSA. V was cut by 0 bases and J by 10 bases, with 12 bases left in between. The CDR3 spells CASSLAWRFGAFF. Written as DNA, the CDR3 is TGTGCCAGCAGCTTAGCATGGAGGTTTGGAGCTTTCTTT.

The chain has TRBV6-5 and TRBJ2-7; TRBD2 matches at 8 bases. V dropped 6 bases and J dropped 0; count of bases not matched to a gene: 7. Per the germline V gene, CDR1 is MNHEY and CDR2 is SVGAGI. CDR3 length equals 15 residues. CDR3 residues: CASSHRGGSSYEQYF. The DNA for the CDR3 is TGTGCCAGCAGCCACCGCGGGGGGAGCTCCTACGAGCAGTACTTC.

The chain uses TRBV9 and TRBJ2-1; 12 bases are a match to TRBD2. Germline V gene lookup returns CDR1 SGDLS and CDR2 YYNGEE. This CDR3 is 15 amino acids long. The V and J ends lost 4 bases and 6 bases, in that order; junction bases with no gene match: 5. The CDR3 region is CASSPRTSGVNEQFF. The CDR3, as DNA: TGTGCCAGCAGCCCCAGGACTAGCGGGGTCAATGAGCAGTTCTTC. Full variable domain (rest looked up from reference TRBV9 and TRBJ2-1): DSGVTQTPKHLITATGQRVTLRCSPRSGDLSVYWYQQSLDQGLQFLIQYYNGEERAKGNILERFSAQQFPDLHSELNLSSLELGDSALYFCASSPRTSGVNEQFFGPGTRLTVL.

The rearrangement uses TRBV5-1 and TRBJ1-2; possibly TRBD1 for D (5 bases). Germline CDR1 reads SGHRS; CDR2 reads YFSETQ. The CDR3 consists of 16 residues. V shed 1 base and J shed 4 bases, with 17 bases lying between them. The DNA for the CDR3 is TGCGCCAGCAGCTTGAGCCGGGCGGGACTCGGCTATGGCTACACCTTC. It is translated as CASSLSRAGLGYGYTF.

The rearrangement uses TRBV10-3 and TRBJ1-3, with D maybe TRBD1 (5 bases). Trimming removed 3 bases at V and 3 bases at J, with 12 bases between. The CDR3 is 15 amino acids. Germline CDR1 and CDR2: ENHRY and SYGVKD. In DNA, the CDR3 is TGTGCCATCAGTGAAGGGCCTAGGGGTGGAAACACCATATATTTT. Translated: CAISEGPRGGNTIYF.

In its sample, this clone was seen a few times. The gene calls are TRBV7-8 and TRBJ1-1; TRBD1 matches 7 bases. CDR1 SGHVS and CDR2 FQNEAQ come from the germline V gene. The J segment lost 1 base and the V segment lost 1 base, leaving 0 bases of the junction unmatched. The CDR3 is 14 residues long. The CDR3 nucleotides read TGTGCCAGCAGCTTAGGGACAGGGAACACTGAAGCTTTCTTT. Translating gives CASSLGTGNTEAFF.

CDR3 region: CASSGSGLRSYGYTF. For the CDR3, the DNA is TGCGCCAGCAGCGGATCCGGACTAAGGAGCTATGGCTACACCTTC. This chain connects TRBV5-1 to TRBJ1-2; no reliable D call. The CDR3 is 15 residues long. V was clipped by 4 bases and J by 4 bases, with 17 bases between them. Per germline, CDR1 SGHRS and CDR2 YFSETQ.

The chain joins TRBV19 to TRBJ2-2; 7 bases agree with TRBD1. After removal of 5 bases from V and 4 bases from J, the junction contained 4 bases not matched to a gene. Looked up from germline, CDR1 is LNHDA and CDR2 is SQIVND (reference sequence). The CDR3 extends over 14 amino acids. CDR3 nucleotides: TGTGCCAGTAGTTCCGGGACAGCCACCGGGGAGCTGTTTTTT. As protein: CASSSGTATGELFF.

The chain combines TRBV6-6 with TRBJ1-1, with D possibly being TRBD1 (5 bases). The V gene lost 6 bases and the J gene lost 7 bases, with 9 bases spanning the gap. The germline V gene has CDR1 MNHNY and CDR2 SVGAGI (reference sequence). The CDR3 is 11 amino acids. Written as DNA, the CDR3 is TGTGCCAGCAGGAGACAGATTGAAGCTTTCTTT. It is translated as CASRRQIEAFF.

The rearrangement links TRBV2 to TRBJ2-7; 7 bases are a match to TRBD1. V gave up 4 bases and J gave up 0 bases; unmatched junction bases: 15. CDR1 is SNHLY and CDR2 is FYNNEI in the germline V gene. The length of the CDR3 is 18 residues. The CDR3 is CASSGELGETGSSYEQYF. In DNA form, the CDR3 reads TGTGCCAGCAGTGGGGAGCTAGGGGAGACAGGGAGCTCCTACGAGCAGTACTTC.

This chain joins TRBV28 and TRBJ2-5, with D unresolved. Trimming removed 2 bases from V and 5 bases from J, with 9 bases in between. The germline CDR1 and CDR2 sequences are MDHEN and SYDVKM. CDR3 length: 13 amino acids. CDR3 in amino acids: CASSLPHTETQYF. CDR3 coding DNA: TGTGCCAGCAGTTTACCGCACACGGAGACCCAGTACTTC. Complete variable domain (other parts from reference TRBV28 and TRBJ2-5): DVKVTQSSRYLVKRTGEKVFLECVQDMDHENMFWYRQDPGLGLRLIYFSYDVKMKEKGDIPEGYSVSREKKERFSLILESASTNQTSMYLCASSLPHTETQYFGPGTRLLVL.